The 2 T cell receptor beta chains reported below all come from one sample, sequenced in a study. MiXCR, applied by TCRdb to the 5' RACE reads, yields one record per CDR3 protein. The repertoire holds approximately 11,000 distinct CDR3 sequences, with under 35% as singletons. Tregs were sorted as CD4+CD25+CD127-/low cells. The sample taken for sequencing was Tregs sorted from a lymph node. The source is a female donor with breast cancer.

By share, this clonotype ranks as medium-sized. The CDR3 protein is CASSQRVAGGPGNEQFF. Written as DNA, the CDR3 is TGCGCCAGCAGCCAAAGGGTAGCGGGAGGGCCGGGTAATGAGCAGTTCTTC. The rearrangement joins TRBV4-1 to TRBJ2-1, with 11 nucleotides matching TRBD2. The CDR3 runs 17 residues. CDR1 is MGHRA and CDR2 is YSYEKL in the germline V gene. Unmatched junction bases numbered 10, after V lost 2 bases and J lost 7 bases.

As regards this clonotype: It may be a read error: a sequence one base away is much more abundant. This chain joins TRBV10-1 and TRBJ2-1; TRBD2 is a possible D gene (5 bases). Germline assignment: CDR1 WNHNN and CDR2 SYGVQD (reference sequence). This CDR3 is 14 amino acids long. Trimming cost V 8 bases and J 10 bases, with 21 bases left between them. This CDR3 is CASDTGPPRGEQFF. CDR3 bases: TGCGCCAGCGACACCGGGCCGCCCCGCGGGGAGCAGTTCTTC.